These 31 T cell receptor beta chains share one sample of origin, sequenced in a study of cytomegalovirus exposure and HLA in healthy donors. Researchers ran the PCR with 60 Vbeta and 13 Jbeta primers. Here immunoSEQ multiplex PCR was the method, and the copy in TCRdb shows in-frame clones only, minus some. The repertoire holds fewer than 200,000 clones, with approximately 80% as singletons. The sample comprised PBMCs. The receptors were sampled from a woman younger than 30 in good health and CMV-seronegative.

This chain joins TRBV11-1 and TRBJ1-1, with D tentatively TRBD1 (5 bases). Germline V gene lookup returns CDR1 SGHAT and CDR2 FQDESV (reference sequence). This CDR3 comprises 12 residues. Trimming removed 5 bases at V and 4 bases at J, with 8 bases between. The CDR3 spells CASSPRGTEAFF. The CDR3 nucleotides are TGTGCCAGCAGCCCAAGGGGCACTGAAGCTTTCTTT.

This sequence joins TRBV30 and TRBJ2-7; D not certain. Germline lookup yields CDR1 GTSNPN and CDR2 SVGIG (reference sequence). The CDR3 runs to 13 residues. The V end was cut by 2 bases, the J end by 5 bases, with 13 bases between. CDR3 nucleotide sequence: TGTGCCTGGAGTCGGCAACCAGGCGACGAGCAGTACTTC. Its translation is CAWSRQPGDEQYF.

This clone turned up a few times. For the CDR3, the DNA is TGTGCCAGCAGTGTCTCCAGGGGGAGTTTATTCGGTTCACCCCTCCACTTT. Its protein is CASSVSRGSLFGSPLHF. The rearrangement joins TRBV6-1 to TRBJ1-6, with 7 bases matching TRBD1. This CDR3 spans 17 amino acids. V was clipped by 4 bases and J by 9 bases; unmatched bases: 15. Germline CDR1 and CDR2: MNHNS and SASEGT.

The chain recombines TRBV9 with TRBJ2-5, with D possibly matching TRBD1 (5 bases). This CDR3 region has 18 residues. The germline V and J ends were trimmed by 0 bases and 0 bases, with 18 bases remaining between them. Germline V lookup: CDR1 SGDLS, CDR2 YYNGEE. CDR3 nucleotide sequence: TGTGCCAGCAGCGTAGGGGCCAGCCAGGGTAGGAACCAAGAGACCCAGTACTTC. It specifies CASSVGASQGRNQETQYF.

The chain couples TRBV28 to TRBJ1-2, with 7 positions matching TRBD1. This CDR3 is 14 amino acids long. Trimming cost V 2 bases and J 4 bases; bases outside gene matches: 4. CDR1 and CDR2 from the germline V gene are MDHEN and SYDVKM. The CDR3 sequence: CASSLTGEAYGYTF. The CDR3 bases are TGTGCCAGCAGTTTAACAGGGGAGGCCTATGGCTACACCTTC.

The chain has TRBV10-3 and TRBJ1-2; TRBD1 is a possible D gene (6 bases). This CDR3 contains 13 residues. Trimming stripped 6 bases from V and 5 bases from J, with 13 bases between. Germline values: CDR1 ENHRY, CDR2 SYGVKD. This CDR3 reads CAISLPRGYGYTF. The CDR3 DNA is TGTGCCATCAGCCTACCCAGGGGATATGGCTACACCTTC.

This rearrangement joins TRBV5-4 to TRBJ2-7, with 12 bases identical to TRBD2. The CDR3 is 15 amino acids. In germline, CDR1 is SGHNT, CDR2 YYREEE (reference sequence). V lost 4 bases, J lost 4 bases, and 6 bases stayed unmatched. The CDR3 nucleotides read TGTGCCAGCAGCGCGGGACTAGCGGGTTTGTACGAGCAGTACTTC. Its translation is CASSAGLAGLYEQYF.

The table lists this clone with a few counts. V and J are TRBV19 and TRBJ2-6; D is unclear. The CDR3 runs 15 residues. In germline, CDR1 is LNHDA, CDR2 SQIVND (reference sequence). Between the trimmed V and J ends, which lost 2 bases and 4 bases, there was a span of 9 bases. CDR3 sequence reads: CASSISTLGANVLTF. CDR3 in DNA: TGTGCCAGTAGTATATCTACGTTGGGGGCCAACGTCCTGACTTTC.

This chain joins TRBV6-4 and TRBJ1-5, with 7 bases fitting TRBD1. Unmatched junction bases numbered 17, after V lost 9 bases and J lost 0 bases. This CDR3 has 18 residues. The germline V gene has CDR1 MRHNA and CDR2 SNTAGT. CDR3 nucleotide sequence: TGTGCCAGGTCGAATGGGACAGTTCTCGCTTATAGCAATCAGCCCCAGCATTTT. Amino acid sequence: CARSNGTVLAYSNQPQHF.

The V gene is TRBV19, the J gene TRBJ1-1; D remains ambiguous. The germline V gene has CDR1 LNHDA and CDR2 SQIVND (reference sequence). Deletions cut 1 base from V and 5 bases from J, with 14 bases between. The CDR3 is made up of 15 amino acids. For the CDR3, the DNA is TGTGCCAGTAGTATAGGGAGTTTTGGTGAAACTGAAGCTTTCTTT. This encodes CASSIGSFGETEAFF.

V usage is TRBV19 and J usage is TRBJ2-5, with D tentatively TRBD1 (6 bases). Germline CDR1 reads LNHDA; CDR2 reads SQIVND (reference sequence). The CDR3 contains 14 residues. V was clipped by 1 base and J by 4 bases, with 10 bases between them. Here the CDR3 reads CASSIGTVRETQYF. Written as DNA, the CDR3 is TGTGCCAGTAGTATAGGGACAGTGCGAGAGACCCAGTACTTC.

The V gene is TRBV7-8, the J gene TRBJ2-5; 8 bases line up with TRBD1. The DNA end is more similar to TRBJ2-7, so the J call may be wrong. The CDR3 sequence is 17 residues long. Germline CDR1 SGHVS, CDR2 FQNEAQ. DNA for the CDR3: TGTGCCAGCAGCTCCACCACCCCGACAGGGGAGTCGTCCGAGCAGTACTTC. The encoded protein is CASSSTTPTGESSEQYF.

V usage is TRBV2 and J usage is TRBJ2-5; D is perhaps TRBD1 (5 bases). Trimming cost V 3 bases and J 11 bases, with 22 bases left between them. Germline V gene data show CDR1 as SNHLY and CDR2 as FYNNEI. The CDR3 is 15 residues long. The CDR3 is CASSDNFQGSGEQYF. DNA of the CDR3: TGTGCCAGCAGTGATAACTTTCAGGGCTCGGGTGAGCAGTACTTC.

The gene calls are TRBV7-3 and TRBJ1-2, with D perhaps matching TRBD1 (5 bases). The length of the CDR3 is 13 residues. Trimming pared 5 bases from V and 8 bases from J, leaving 15 bases between. Germline CDR1 is SGHTA and CDR2 is FQGTGA. The CDR3 DNA sequence: TGTGCCAGCAGCGAGGACAACTTTAGAGGCTACACCTTC. It translates to CASSEDNFRGYTF.

This chain links TRBV4-3 with TRBJ2-3, with D tentatively TRBD2 (7 bases). Germline CDR1 and CDR2: LGHNA and YSLEER. V was trimmed by 1 base and J by 3 bases, leaving 17 bases between them. CDR3 length: 17 amino acids. The CDR3 sequence: CASSQGSGGGSTDTQYF. The CDR3 coding sequence is TGCGCCAGCAGCCAAGGATCTGGGGGGGGCTCTACAGATACGCAGTATTTT.

This sequence joins TRBV7-8 and TRBJ2-2; 9 bases align to TRBD1. V shed 3 bases, J shed 5 bases, and the junction held 10 bases outside the gene matches. Per germline, CDR1 SGHVS and CDR2 FQNEAQ. CDR3 length equals 17 residues. Written as DNA, the CDR3 is TGTGCCAGCAGCTTCGGGACAGGGACCGTGGGGACCGGGGAGCTGTTTTTT. This gives the protein CASSFGTGTVGTGELFF.

This clone was recorded only once. This chain joins TRBV7-2 and TRBJ1-1; 10 bases are a match to TRBD1. CDR3 length: 16 amino acids. Trimming cost V 6 bases and J 2 bases; bases outside gene matches: 9. Germline V gene lookup returns CDR1 SGHTA and CDR2 FQGNSA. DNA of the CDR3: TGTGCCAGCAGTTCCGGACAGGGGGGATATAACACTGAAGCTTTCTTT. It codes for CASSSGQGGYNTEAFF.

The chain combines TRBV4-1 with TRBJ2-2, with 8 bases fitting TRBD1. This CDR3 is 14 amino acids long. CDR1 is MGHRA and CDR2 is YSYEKL in the germline V gene. The V and J ends lost 4 bases and 6 bases, in that order; junction bases with no gene match: 4. CDR3 region: CASSRGQGAGELFF. Here the CDR3 DNA reads TGCGCCAGCAGCCGAGGACAGGGAGCCGGGGAGCTGTTTTTT.

The V and J genes are TRBV7-3 and TRBJ1-1, with 9 bases lining up with TRBD1. Germline CDR1 reads SGHTA; CDR2 reads FQGTGA. Trimming at V came to 5 bases and at J to 4 bases, leaving 8 bases not matched to a gene. This CDR3 is 15 amino acids long. CDR3 amino acids: CASSQLQGAGTEAFF. The CDR3, as DNA: TGTGCCAGCAGCCAATTACAGGGGGCAGGCACTGAAGCTTTCTTT.

The rearrangement links TRBV7-2 to TRBJ2-7, with D possibly TRBD1 on 6 matching bases. CDR1 is SGHTA, CDR2 FQGNSA, per germline. The CDR3 is 15 amino acids. Trimming took off 3 bases at V and 0 bases at J, with 12 bases between the two ends. CDR3: CASSLGHLHSYEQYF. CDR3 in DNA: TGTGCCAGCAGCTTGGGACATCTCCACTCCTACGAGCAGTACTTC.

The chain couples TRBV9 to TRBJ1-2; 11 bases are a match to TRBD1. Trimming cost V 3 bases and J 5 bases; bases outside gene matches: 3. Germline V gene lookup returns CDR1 SGDLS and CDR2 YYNGEE. This CDR3 has 14 residues. CDR3 region: CASSGRDRGYGYTF. The CDR3 nucleotides are TGTGCCAGCAGCGGCCGGGACAGGGGGTATGGCTACACCTTC.

In DNA, the CDR3 is TGCGCCAGCAGCCGACGGAGTGGTGAAAAACTGTTTTTT. Translation gives CASSRRSGEKLFF. The V gene is TRBV5-1, the J gene TRBJ1-4; D ambiguous. The germline V and J ends were trimmed by 4 bases and 7 bases, with 11 bases remaining between them. This CDR3 comprises 13 residues. Germline V gene sequence: CDR1 SGHRS, CDR2 YFSETQ.

This clone was recorded once. This chain joins TRBV18 and TRBJ2-3; 8 positions agree with TRBD1. The V gene end was trimmed by 3 bases and the J gene end by 8 bases; junction bases not matched to a gene: 4. The CDR3 has 13 residues. The germline V gene has CDR1 KGHSH and CDR2 LQKENI. CDR3 in amino acids: CASSPTGGGTQYF. CDR3 DNA: TGTGCCAGCTCACCCACAGGGGGAGGTACGCAGTATTTT.

This clone was counted between two and nine times. V gene TRBV28 combines with J gene TRBJ1-5; possible D gene TRBD1, 5 bases. The CDR3 contains 15 residues. From germline, CDR1 is MDHEN and CDR2 SYDVKM. V was pared by 5 bases and J by 3 bases, with 14 bases between. This CDR3 reads CASSPQGGINQPQHF. In DNA form, the CDR3 reads TGTGCCAGCAGTCCGCAGGGAGGGATCAATCAGCCCCAGCATTTT.

The chain couples TRBV2 to TRBJ2-5, with D tentatively TRBD2 (6 bases). The CDR3 has 14 residues. Trimming took 11 bases from V and 4 from J, leaving 20 bases between them. The germline V gene encodes CDR1 SNHLY and CDR2 FYNNEI. The CDR3 region is CASSTGVGGETQYF. In DNA form, the CDR3 reads TGTGCCTCCTCCACGGGCGTCGGGGGAGAGACCCAGTACTTC.

V usage is TRBV7-9 and J usage is TRBJ2-7; a possible D gene is TRBD1 (7 bases). Germline values: CDR1 SEHNR, CDR2 FQNEAQ (reference sequence). V lost 5 bases, J lost 1 base, and 24 bases lay in between. The length of the CDR3 is 18 residues. The CDR3 bases are TGTGCCAGCAGCATCCTTGCCCCTAGACAGGGACTGTCCTACGAGCAGTACTTC. It translates to CASSILAPRQGLSYEQYF.

The J gene is TRBJ1-4, the V gene TRBV30; TRBD1 agrees at 8 bases. The trim removed 2 bases at V and 0 bases at J, leaving 8 bases unmatched. The CDR3 is made up of 17 amino acids. Germline CDR1 and CDR2: GTSNPN and SVGIG (reference sequence). The CDR3 here is CAWSRDRNFPTNEKLFF. For the CDR3, the DNA is TGTGCCTGGAGTCGGGACAGGAACTTTCCAACTAATGAAAAACTGTTTTTT.

This clone was detected only once. The rearrangement uses TRBV7-8 and TRBJ1-1, with 11 bases fitting TRBD1. J gave up 4 bases and V 4 bases, and 14 bases lay outside the gene matches. The length of the CDR3 is 18 residues. Germline V gene lookup returns CDR1 SGHVS and CDR2 FQNEAQ. The CDR3 DNA sequence: TGTGCCAGCAGCTCCCTCTCCCGGACAGGGGGCTCTCTCACTGAAGCTTTCTTT. It codes for CASSSLSRTGGSLTEAFF.

This chain links TRBV11-2 with TRBJ2-7; 8 nucleotides match TRBD2. CDR3 size: 16 residues. V shed 0 bases, J shed 5 bases, and the junction held 9 bases outside the gene matches. The germline CDR1 and CDR2 sequences are SGHAT and FQNNGV. CDR3 nucleotides: TGTGCCAGCAGCTTAGATCGGGGTAGCGGGATCGACGAGCAGTACTTC. Translation gives CASSLDRGSGIDEQYF.

In this sample, this clone turned up once. This sequence joins TRBV5-6 and TRBJ1-4; 10 positions agree with TRBD1. V lost 6 bases to trimming and J lost 8 bases; unmatched junction nucleotides: 13. From germline, CDR1 is SGHDT and CDR2 YYEEEE. There are 16 residues in the CDR3. Here the CDR3 reads CASTSLGDRGVEKLFF. The CDR3 nucleotides read TGTGCCAGCACGAGCCTCGGGGACAGGGGTGTCGAAAAACTGTTTTTT.

This rearrangement joins TRBV19 to TRBJ2-1; 8 nucleotides agree with TRBD2. Germline V lookup: CDR1 LNHDA, CDR2 SQIVND (reference sequence). CDR3 length: 18 residues. V lost 1 base and J lost 7; bases outside the gene matches: 15. The CDR3 loop reads CASSIGTDPGGPSNEQFF. The CDR3 nucleotides are TGTGCCAGTAGTATAGGAACAGACCCGGGAGGGCCCTCAAATGAGCAGTTCTTC.